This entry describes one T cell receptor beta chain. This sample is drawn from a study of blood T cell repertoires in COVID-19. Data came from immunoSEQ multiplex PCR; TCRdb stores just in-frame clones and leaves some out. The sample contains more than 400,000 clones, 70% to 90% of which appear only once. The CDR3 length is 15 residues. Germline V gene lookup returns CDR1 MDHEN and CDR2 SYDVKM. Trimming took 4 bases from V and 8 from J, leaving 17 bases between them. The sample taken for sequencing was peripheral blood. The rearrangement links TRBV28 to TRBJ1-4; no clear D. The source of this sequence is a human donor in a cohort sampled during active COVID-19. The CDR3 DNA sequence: TGTGCCAGCAGTTCCTTGGCAGGCGATATAGAAAAACTGTTTTTT. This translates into CASSSLAGDIEKLFF.